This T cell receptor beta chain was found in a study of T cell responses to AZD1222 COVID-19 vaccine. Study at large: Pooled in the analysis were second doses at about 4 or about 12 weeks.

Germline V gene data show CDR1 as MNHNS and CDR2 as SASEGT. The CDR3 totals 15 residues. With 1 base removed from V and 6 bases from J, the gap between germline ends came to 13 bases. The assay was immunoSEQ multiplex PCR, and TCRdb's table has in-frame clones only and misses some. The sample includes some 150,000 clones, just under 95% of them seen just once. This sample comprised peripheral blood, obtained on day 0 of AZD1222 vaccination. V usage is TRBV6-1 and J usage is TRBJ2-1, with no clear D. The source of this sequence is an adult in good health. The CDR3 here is CASSEGKQTSNEQFF. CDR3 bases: TGTGCCAGCAGTGAAGGTAAACAGACATCCAATGAGCAGTTCTTC.